Following are 20 T cell receptor beta chains from one sample sequenced in a study of cytomegalovirus exposure and HLA in healthy donors. PCR involved 60 Vbeta and 13 Jbeta primers. Sequenced by immunoSEQ multiplex PCR; TCRdb stores in-frame clones only, minus some. The sample holds 150,000 to 180,000 clones, roughly 80% seen once. The sequenced material came from PBMCs. The receptors were gathered from a woman between 50 and 59 years old in good health and CMV-seropositive.

The chain carries TRBV2 and TRBJ2-1; 9 bases match TRBD2. The trim removed 8 bases at V and 6 bases at J, leaving 11 bases unmatched. Germline-derived CDR1 and CDR2 are SNHLY and FYNNEI. This CDR3 contains 15 residues. The CDR3 spells CASANPGAGGNEQFF. In nucleotides, the CDR3 is TGTGCCAGCGCAAACCCGGGAGCGGGGGGCAATGAGCAGTTCTTC.

This clone was detected only once. This chain joins TRBV25-1 and TRBJ2-7; 7 positions match TRBD1. This CDR3 spans 16 amino acids. The V gene end was trimmed by 1 base and the J gene end by 2 bases; junction bases not matched to a gene: 8. Germline V gene lookup returns CDR1 MGHDK and CDR2 SYGVNS. CDR3 nucleotides: TGTGCCAGCAGTGAATCCCGGGGACAGAGGACCTACGAGCAGTACTTC. Residues: CASSESRGQRTYEQYF.

This rearrangement joins TRBV5-6 to TRBJ1-2, with TRBD1 matching 7 bases. The CDR3 has 14 amino acids. Looked up from germline, CDR1 is SGHDT and CDR2 is YYEEEE. With V trimmed by 7 bases and J by 0 bases, 6 bases remained unmatched. CDR3 DNA: TGTGCCAGCGTACGGGACAGAGCTAACTATGGCTACACCTTC. Translating it yields CASVRDRANYGYTF.

To note about this clone: Mismatch with germline at one junction end may stem from a read error. The chain carries TRBV7-7 and TRBJ2-1; 7 positions agree with TRBD1. The CDR3 is 14 residues long. CDR1 and CDR2 (germline): SSHAT, FNYEAQ (reference sequence). The CDR3 region is CASSLGGDHNEQFF. CDR3 sequence (DNA): TGTGCTAGCAGCTTAGGGGGCGACCACAATGAGCAGTTCTTC.

Points on this clone: A read error may produce the germline difference seen at one junction end. The chain combines TRBV6-6 with TRBJ2-7; 10 nucleotides agree with TRBD2. Germline V CDR1 and CDR2: MNHNY, SVGAGI (reference sequence). CDR3 length: 15 amino acids. The CDR3 protein is CAGRFGLAETYEQYF. CDR3 nucleotides: TGTGCCGGCAGATTCGGACTAGCGGAGACCTACGAGCAGTACTTC.

The V call is TRBV7-9, the J call TRBJ2-1, with D perhaps TRBD2 (5 bases). CDR3 length: 16 residues. V dropped 3 bases and J dropped 0 bases, with 12 bases sitting between them. From germline, CDR1 is SEHNR and CDR2 FQNEAQ (reference sequence). The CDR3 DNA sequence: TGTGCCAGCAGCTTTACGGTTGGGAGCTCCTACAATGAGCAGTTCTTC. Amino acid sequence: CASSFTVGSSYNEQFF.

The V gene is TRBV10-3, the J gene TRBJ2-5; D is unclear. The last part of the DNA fits TRBJ2-7 better; the J call may be wrong. This CDR3 has 14 residues. Germline CDR1 is ENHRY and CDR2 is SYGVKD. This CDR3 is CAISAVAFSYEQYF. In nucleotides, the CDR3 is TGTGCCATCAGTGCGGTCGCCTTTTCCTACGAGCAGTACTTC.

The chain is built from TRBV28 and TRBJ1-1; no definite D call. Germline V gene sequence: CDR1 MDHEN, CDR2 SYDVKM. V lost 3 bases and J 5 bases, leaving 4 bases between the germline ends. CDR3 length: 11 amino acids. The CDR3 loop reads CASSFRTEAFF. CDR3 sequence (DNA): TGTGCCAGCAGTTTTCGTACTGAAGCTTTCTTT.

This chain uses TRBV4-1 with TRBJ2-7, with TRBD2 identical over 9 bases. Germline V gene sequence: CDR1 MGHRA, CDR2 YSYEKL. Unmatched junction bases numbered 12, after V lost 3 bases and J lost 6 bases. The CDR3 spans 16 residues. This chain's CDR3 is CASSQLSGGPVVEQYF. The CDR3 nucleotides are TGCGCCAGCAGCCAGCTCAGCGGGGGGCCGGTCGTCGAGCAGTACTTC.

This sequence joins TRBV9 and TRBJ2-1; 11 positions match TRBD1. The germline gives CDR1 SGDLS, CDR2 YYNGEE. Losses at the gene ends were 0 bases for V and 9 bases for J; bases not matched to a gene: 5. This CDR3 has 15 amino acids. CDR3 in DNA: TGTGCCAGCAGCGTAGAAGGGACAGGGGGGAGTGAGCAGTTCTTC. This codes for CASSVEGTGGSEQFF. The variable domain in full, with the rest retrieved from reference TRBV9 and TRBJ2-1, is DSGVTQTPKHLITATGQRVTLRCSPRSGDLSVYWYQQSLDQGLQFLIQYYNGEERAKGNILERFSAQQFPDLHSELNLSSLELGDSALYFCASSVEGTGGSEQFFGPGTRLTVL.

This clone appeared a single time. The chain couples TRBV19 to TRBJ1-5, with D possibly matching TRBD1 (5 bases). The V end was cut by 10 bases, the J end by 1 base, with 8 bases between. The CDR3 runs to 12 residues. Per germline, CDR1 LNHDA and CDR2 SQIVND (reference sequence). The CDR3 coding sequence is TGTGCCACCAAGGGGAGCAATCAGCCCCAGCATTTT. Its protein is CATKGSNQPQHF.

The rearrangement uses TRBV29-1 and TRBJ2-2, with 12 bases aligning to TRBD1. The CDR3 loop spans 16 amino acids. CDR1 is SQVTM and CDR2 is ANQGSEA in the germline V gene. J gave up 0 bases and V 6 bases, and 5 bases lay outside the gene matches. In nucleotides, the CDR3 is TGCAGCGTCCCGGGACAGGGGGCCACGAACACCGGGGAGCTGTTTTTT. This encodes CSVPGQGATNTGELFF.

The chain links TRBV18 to TRBJ1-2; TRBD1 agrees at 10 bases. Germline loops: CDR1 KGHSH, CDR2 LQKENI. The J segment lost 6 bases and the V segment lost 4 bases, leaving 14 bases of the junction unmatched. There are 17 residues in the CDR3. The CDR3 sequence: CASSRHAGTGDTNGYTF. CDR3 nucleotides: TGTGCCAGCTCACGCCATGCCGGGACAGGGGACACTAATGGCTACACCTTC.

The gene calls are TRBV5-6 and TRBJ2-7; perhaps TRBD1 as D (5 bases). Germline assignment: CDR1 SGHDT and CDR2 YYEEEE. The V end lost 3 bases, the J end lost 0 bases, and 13 bases lay between the germline ends. There are 15 residues in the CDR3. In DNA form, the CDR3 reads TGTGCCAGCAGCTCTGACGGACATTTCTCCTACGAGCAGTACTTC. Protein: CASSSDGHFSYEQYF.

This sequence joins TRBV5-1 and TRBJ2-7; 9 positions agree with TRBD1. The CDR3 sequence is 14 residues long. Germline values: CDR1 SGHRS, CDR2 YFSETQ. V trimming: 3 bases; J trimming: 4 bases; junction bases outside the gene matches: 5. CDR3 loop: CASSWGTGSYEQYF. CDR3 sequence (DNA): TGCGCCAGCAGCTGGGGGACAGGGTCGTACGAGCAGTACTTC.

The rearrangement links TRBV6-5 to TRBJ2-2; D is uncertain. V dropped 8 bases and J dropped 5 bases, with 12 bases sitting between them. This CDR3 comprises 13 residues. Per the germline V gene, CDR1 is MNHEY and CDR2 is SVGAGI. The CDR3: CASQREVTGELFF. CDR3 nucleotides: TGTGCCAGCCAAAGAGAAGTTACCGGGGAGCTGTTTTTT.

The genes are TRBV19 and TRBJ1-5; D might be TRBD1 (5 bases). The length of the CDR3 is 14 residues. Trimming took off 6 bases at V and 3 bases at J, with 12 bases between the two ends. Germline V gene sequence: CDR1 LNHDA, CDR2 SQIVND (reference sequence). This CDR3 reads CASSPGLNNQPQHF. The CDR3 nucleotides read TGTGCCAGTAGCCCGGGACTGAACAATCAGCCCCAGCATTTT.

V and J are TRBV19 and TRBJ2-2; TRBD1 matches at 8 bases. CDR1 LNHDA and CDR2 SQIVND come from the germline V gene (reference sequence). Trimming cost V 8 bases and J 4 bases; bases outside gene matches: 3. The CDR3 is 13 residues long. This chain's CDR3 is CASDRGRTGELFF. In DNA form, the CDR3 reads TGTGCCAGTGACAGGGGCCGCACCGGGGAGCTGTTTTTT. The variable domain in full, with the rest retrieved from reference TRBV19 and TRBJ2-2, is DGGITQSPKYLFRKEGQNVTLSCEQNLNHDAMYWYRQDPGQGLRLIYYSQIVNDFQKGDIAEGYSVSREKKESFPLTVTSAQKNPTAFYLCASDRGRTGELFFGEGSRLTVL.

The chain has TRBV27 and TRBJ2-7, with 8 bases fitting TRBD2. Germline trimming cut 1 base from V and 2 bases from J; bases unmatched to any gene: 7. The V gene's germline CDR1 is MNHEY and CDR2 SMNVEV (reference sequence). The CDR3 contains 16 residues. The chain's CDR3 is CASSLLIGGGTYEQYF. The DNA for the CDR3 is TGTGCCAGCAGTTTATTGATCGGCGGGGGGACCTACGAGCAGTACTTC.

The CDR3 sequence is CASAHGQPGQETQYF. As DNA, the CDR3 is TGTGCTAGTGCCCATGGACAGCCAGGCCAAGAGACCCAGTACTTC. The V call is TRBV12-5, the J call TRBJ2-5, with a possible D match to TRBD1 (6 bases). Germline assignment: CDR1 LGHNT and CDR2 FRNRAP. The CDR3 covers 15 residues. V lost 7 bases and J 1 base, leaving 16 bases between the germline ends.